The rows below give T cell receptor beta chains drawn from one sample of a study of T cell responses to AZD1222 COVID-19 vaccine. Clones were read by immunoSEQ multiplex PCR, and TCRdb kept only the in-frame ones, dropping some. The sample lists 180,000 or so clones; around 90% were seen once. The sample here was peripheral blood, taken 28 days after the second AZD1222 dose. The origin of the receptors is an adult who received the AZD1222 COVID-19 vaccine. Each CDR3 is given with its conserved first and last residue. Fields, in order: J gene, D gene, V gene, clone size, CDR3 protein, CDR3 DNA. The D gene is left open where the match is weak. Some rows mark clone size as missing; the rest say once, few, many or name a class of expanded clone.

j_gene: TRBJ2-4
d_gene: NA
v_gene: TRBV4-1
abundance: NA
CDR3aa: CASSSSQGWTKNIQYF
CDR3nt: TGCGCCAGCAGCTCTTCCCAAGGTTGGACCAAAAACATTCAGTACTTC

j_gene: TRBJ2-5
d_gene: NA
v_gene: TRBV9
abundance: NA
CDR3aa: CASSSGKTSQETQYF
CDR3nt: TGTGCCAGCAGCTCCGGAAAGACTAGTCAGGAGACCCAGTACTTC

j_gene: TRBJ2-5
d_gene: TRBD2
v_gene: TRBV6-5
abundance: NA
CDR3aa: CASSPRTSAETQYF
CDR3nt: TGTGCCAGCAGCCCCAGGACTAGCGCGGAGACCCAGTACTTC

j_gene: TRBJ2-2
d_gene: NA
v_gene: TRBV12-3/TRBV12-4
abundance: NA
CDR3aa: CARPEGDTGELFF
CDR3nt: TGTGCCAGGCCCGAGGGAGACACCGGGGAGCTGTTTTTT

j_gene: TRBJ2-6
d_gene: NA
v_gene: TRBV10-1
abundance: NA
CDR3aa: CASSDRGANVLTF
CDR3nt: TGCGCCAGCAGTGATAGGGGGGCCAACGTCCTGACTTTC

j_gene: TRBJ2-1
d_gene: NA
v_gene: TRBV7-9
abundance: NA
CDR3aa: CASSTLWSLGQFF
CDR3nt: TGTGCCAGCAGCACCCTCTGGTCCTTAGGCCAGTTCTTC

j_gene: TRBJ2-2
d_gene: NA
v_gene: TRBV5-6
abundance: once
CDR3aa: CASSLASAGMVPGELFF
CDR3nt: TGTGCCAGCAGCTTGGCCTCGGCAGGGATGGTGCCCGGGGAGCTGTTTTTT

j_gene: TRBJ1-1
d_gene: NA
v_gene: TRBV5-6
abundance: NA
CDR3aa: CASSSPIQRGYVNTEAFF
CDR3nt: TGTGCCAGCAGCTCCCCAATCCAACGGGGTTACGTGAACACTGAAGCTTTCTTT

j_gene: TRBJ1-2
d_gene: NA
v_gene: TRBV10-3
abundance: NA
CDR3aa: CAISAREDGYTF
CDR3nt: TGTGCCATCAGTGCCAGGGAGGATGGCTACACCTTC

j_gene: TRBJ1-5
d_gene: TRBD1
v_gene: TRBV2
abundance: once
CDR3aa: CASSEDRAYQPQHF
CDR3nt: TGTGCCAGCAGCGAGGACAGGGCTTATCAGCCCCAGCATTTT

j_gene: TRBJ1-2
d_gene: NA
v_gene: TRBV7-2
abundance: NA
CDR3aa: CASSLQTPNYGYTF
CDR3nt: TGTGCCAGCAGCTTACAGACACCTAACTATGGCTACACCTTC

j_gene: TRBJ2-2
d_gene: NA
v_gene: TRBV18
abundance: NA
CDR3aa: CASSPYQGDTGELFF
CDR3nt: TGTGCCAGCTCACCATATCAGGGAGACACCGGGGAGCTGTTTTTT

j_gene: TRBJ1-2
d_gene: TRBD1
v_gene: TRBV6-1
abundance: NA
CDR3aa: CASSEETGGRVSGGYTF
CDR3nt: TGTGCCAGCAGTGAAGAGACAGGGGGCAGGGTATCGGGTGGCTACACCTTC

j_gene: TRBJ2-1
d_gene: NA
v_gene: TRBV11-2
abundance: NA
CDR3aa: CASSAAVGGSYNEQFF
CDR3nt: TGTGCCAGCAGCGCCGCAGTTGGGGGGTCCTACAATGAGCAGTTCTTC

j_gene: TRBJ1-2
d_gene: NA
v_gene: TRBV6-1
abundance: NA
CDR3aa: CASSEASGAQGYTF
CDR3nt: TGTGCCAGCAGTGAAGCATCGGGGGCCCAGGGCTACACCTTC

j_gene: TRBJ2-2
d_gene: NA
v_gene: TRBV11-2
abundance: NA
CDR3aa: CASSPIGERTYTGELFF
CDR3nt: TGTGCCAGCAGTCCAATCGGGGAGCGGACCTACACCGGGGAGCTGTTTTTT

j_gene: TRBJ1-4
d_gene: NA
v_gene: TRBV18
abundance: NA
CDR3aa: CARRDTQGEKLFF
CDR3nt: TGTGCCAGGCGGGACACTCAGGGGGAAAAACTGTTTTTT

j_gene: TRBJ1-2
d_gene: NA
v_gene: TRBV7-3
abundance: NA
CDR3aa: CASSIDATLPLTF
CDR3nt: TGTGCCAGCAGCATAGACGCGACCCTCCCACTCACCTTC

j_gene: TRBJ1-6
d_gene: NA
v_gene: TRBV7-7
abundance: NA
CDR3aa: CASSPGTPNSPLHF
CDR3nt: TGTGCCAGCAGCCCCGGGACACCCAATTCACCCCTCCACTTT

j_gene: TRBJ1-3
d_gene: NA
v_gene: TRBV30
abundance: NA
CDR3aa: CAWSAGQSSGNTIYF
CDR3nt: TGTGCCTGGAGCGCCGGACAGAGCTCTGGAAACACCATATATTTT

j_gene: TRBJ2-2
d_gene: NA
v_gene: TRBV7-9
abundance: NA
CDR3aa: CASSSYRVWAGELFF
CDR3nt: TGTGCCAGCAGCTCATACAGGGTCTGGGCCGGGGAGCTGTTTTTT

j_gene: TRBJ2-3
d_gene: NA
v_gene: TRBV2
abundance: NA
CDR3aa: CASSIRVGTDTQYF
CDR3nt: TGTGCCAGCAGTATCAGAGTCGGGACAGATACGCAGTATTTT

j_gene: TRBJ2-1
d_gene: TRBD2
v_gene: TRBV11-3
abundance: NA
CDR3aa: CASSLGATSGNEQFF
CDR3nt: TGTGCCAGCAGCTTAGGAGCGACTAGCGGAAATGAGCAGTTCTTC

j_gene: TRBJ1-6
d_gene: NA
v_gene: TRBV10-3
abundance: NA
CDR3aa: CAISEGEGRYSPLHF
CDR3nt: TGTGCCATCAGTGAGGGGGAGGGAAGGTATTCACCCCTCCACTTT

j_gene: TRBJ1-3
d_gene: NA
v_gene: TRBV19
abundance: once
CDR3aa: CASKMMSSGNTIYF
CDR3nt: TGTGCCAGTAAGATGATGAGCTCTGGAAACACCATATATTTT

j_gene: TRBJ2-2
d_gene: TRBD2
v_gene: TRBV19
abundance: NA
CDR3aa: CASSPIAGVNTGELFF
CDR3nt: TGTGCCAGTAGTCCAATAGCGGGAGTGAACACCGGGGAGCTGTTTTTT

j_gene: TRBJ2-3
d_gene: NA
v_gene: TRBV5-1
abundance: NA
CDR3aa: CASSQGALASTDTQYF
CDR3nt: TGCGCCAGCAGCCAAGGAGCCCTCGCTAGCACAGATACGCAGTATTTT